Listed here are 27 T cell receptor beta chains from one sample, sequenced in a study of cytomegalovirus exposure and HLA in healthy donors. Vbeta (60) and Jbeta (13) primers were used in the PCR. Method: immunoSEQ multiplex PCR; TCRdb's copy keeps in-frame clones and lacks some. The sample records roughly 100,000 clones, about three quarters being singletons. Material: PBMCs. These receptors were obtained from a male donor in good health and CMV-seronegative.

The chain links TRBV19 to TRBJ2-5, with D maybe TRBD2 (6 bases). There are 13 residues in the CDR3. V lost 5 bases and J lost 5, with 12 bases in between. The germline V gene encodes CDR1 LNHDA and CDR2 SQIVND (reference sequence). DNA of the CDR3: TGTGCCAGTAGTTTGACTAGGGAGGAGACCCAGTACTTC. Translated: CASSLTREETQYF.

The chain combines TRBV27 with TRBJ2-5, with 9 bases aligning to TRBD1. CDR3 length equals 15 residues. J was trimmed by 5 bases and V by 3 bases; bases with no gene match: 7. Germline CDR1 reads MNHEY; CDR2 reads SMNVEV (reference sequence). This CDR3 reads CASSFLGQGLETQYF. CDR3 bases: TGTGCCAGCAGTTTCCTTGGACAGGGGTTGGAGACCCAGTACTTC.

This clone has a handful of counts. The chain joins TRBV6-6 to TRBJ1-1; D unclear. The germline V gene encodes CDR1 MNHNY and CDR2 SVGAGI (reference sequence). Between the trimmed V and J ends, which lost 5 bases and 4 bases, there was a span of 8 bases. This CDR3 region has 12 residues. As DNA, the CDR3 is TGTGCCAGCAGTCGTCGGGGCACTGAAGCTTTCTTT. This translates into CASSRRGTEAFF.

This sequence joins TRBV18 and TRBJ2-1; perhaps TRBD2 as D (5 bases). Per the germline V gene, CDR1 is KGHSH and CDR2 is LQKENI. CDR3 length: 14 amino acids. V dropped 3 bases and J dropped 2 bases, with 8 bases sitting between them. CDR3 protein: CASSPTRTYNEQFF. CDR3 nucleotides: TGTGCCAGCTCACCTACTAGAACCTACAATGAGCAGTTCTTC.

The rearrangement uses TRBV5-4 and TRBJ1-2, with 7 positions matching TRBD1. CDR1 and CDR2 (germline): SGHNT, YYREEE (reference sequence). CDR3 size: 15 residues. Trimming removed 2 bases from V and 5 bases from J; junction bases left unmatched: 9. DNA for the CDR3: TGTGCCAGCAGCTTCCCCACAGGGGCAAGTTATGGCTACACCTTC. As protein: CASSFPTGASYGYTF.

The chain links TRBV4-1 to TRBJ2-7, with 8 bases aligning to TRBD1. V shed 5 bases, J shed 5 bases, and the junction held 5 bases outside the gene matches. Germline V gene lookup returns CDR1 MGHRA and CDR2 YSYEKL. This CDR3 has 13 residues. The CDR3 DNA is TGCGCCAGCAGCAGGACAGGGACGGACGAGCAGTACTTC. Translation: CASSRTGTDEQYF.

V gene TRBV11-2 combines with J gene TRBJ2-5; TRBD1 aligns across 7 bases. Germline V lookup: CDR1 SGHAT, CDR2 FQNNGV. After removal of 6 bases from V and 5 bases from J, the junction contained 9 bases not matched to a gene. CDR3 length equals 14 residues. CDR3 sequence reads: CASSQGQYLETQYF. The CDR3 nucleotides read TGTGCCAGCAGTCAGGGACAGTACCTTGAGACCCAGTACTTC. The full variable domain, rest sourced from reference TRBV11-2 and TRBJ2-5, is EAGVAQSPRYKIIEKRQSVAFWCNPISGHATLYWYQQILGQGPKLLIQFQNNGVVDDSQLPKDRFSAERLKGVDSTLKIQPAKLEDSAVYLCASSQGQYLETQYFGPGTRLLVL.

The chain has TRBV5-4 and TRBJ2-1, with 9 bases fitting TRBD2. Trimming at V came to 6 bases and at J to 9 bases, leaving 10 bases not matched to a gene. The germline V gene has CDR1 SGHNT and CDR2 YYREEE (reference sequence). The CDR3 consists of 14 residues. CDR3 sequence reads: CASTPDAGGSEQFF. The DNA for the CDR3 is TGTGCCAGCACCCCGGATGCGGGGGGGAGTGAGCAGTTCTTC.

In DNA, the CDR3 is TGTGCCAGCAGCATGACTAGCGGGTACACAGATACGCAGTATTTT. This encodes CASSMTSGYTDTQYF. The gene calls are TRBV9 and TRBJ2-3; TRBD2 agrees at 10 bases. CDR3 length: 15 residues. After removal of 4 bases from V and 2 bases from J, the junction contained 4 bases not matched to a gene. Germline CDR1 SGDLS, CDR2 YYNGEE.

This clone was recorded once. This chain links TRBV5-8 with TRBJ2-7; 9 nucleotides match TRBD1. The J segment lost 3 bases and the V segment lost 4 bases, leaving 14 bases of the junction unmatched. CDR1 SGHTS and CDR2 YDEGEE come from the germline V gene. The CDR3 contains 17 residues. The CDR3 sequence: CASSPTGGEVRDYEQYF. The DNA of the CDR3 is TGTGCCAGCAGCCCAACAGGGGGCGAGGTGCGGGACTACGAGCAGTACTTC.

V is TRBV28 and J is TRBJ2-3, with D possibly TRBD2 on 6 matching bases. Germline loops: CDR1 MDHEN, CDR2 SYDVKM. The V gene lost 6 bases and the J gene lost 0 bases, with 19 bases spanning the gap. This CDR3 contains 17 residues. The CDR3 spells CASRLGTSETSTDTQYF. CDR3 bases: TGTGCCAGCAGGCTAGGGACTTCAGAAACTAGCACAGATACGCAGTATTTT. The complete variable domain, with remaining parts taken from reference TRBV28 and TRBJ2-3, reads DVKVTQSSRYLVKRTGEKVFLECVQDMDHENMFWYRQDPGLGLRLIYFSYDVKMKEKGDIPEGYSVSREKKERFSLILESASTNQTSMYLCASRLGTSETSTDTQYFGPGTRLTVL.

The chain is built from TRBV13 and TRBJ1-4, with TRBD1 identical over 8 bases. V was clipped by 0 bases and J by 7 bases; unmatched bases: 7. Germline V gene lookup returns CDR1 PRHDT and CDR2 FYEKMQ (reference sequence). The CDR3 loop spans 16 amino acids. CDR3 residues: CASSLGIGQGSEKLFF. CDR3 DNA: TGTGCCAGCAGCTTAGGCATTGGACAGGGCTCTGAAAAACTGTTTTTT. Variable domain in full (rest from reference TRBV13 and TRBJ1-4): AAGVIQSPRHLIKEKRETATLKCYPIPRHDTVYWYQQGPGQDPQFLISFYEKMQSDKGSIPDRFSAQQFSDYHSELNMSSLELGDSALYFCASSLGIGQGSEKLFFGSGTQLSVL.

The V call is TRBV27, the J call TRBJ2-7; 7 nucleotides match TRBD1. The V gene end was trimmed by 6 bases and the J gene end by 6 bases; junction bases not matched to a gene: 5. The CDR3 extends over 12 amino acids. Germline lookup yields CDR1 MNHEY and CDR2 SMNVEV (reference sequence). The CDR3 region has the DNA TGTGCCAGCAGACATCACAGGGGCGAGCAGTACTTC. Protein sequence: CASRHHRGEQYF.

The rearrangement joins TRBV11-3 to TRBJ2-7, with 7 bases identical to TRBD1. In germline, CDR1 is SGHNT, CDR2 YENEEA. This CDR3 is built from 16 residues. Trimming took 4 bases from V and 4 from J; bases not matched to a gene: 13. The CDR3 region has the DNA TGTGCCAGCAGCTCCTCCTGGGAAGGGGGCGGGTACGAGCAGTACTTC. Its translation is CASSSSWEGGGYEQYF. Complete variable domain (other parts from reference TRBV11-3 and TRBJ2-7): EAGVVQSPRYKIIEKKQPVAFWCNPISGHNTLYWYLQNLGQGPELLIRYENEEAVDDSQLPKDRFSAERLKGVDSTLKIQPAELGDSAVYLCASSSSWEGGGYEQYFGPGTRLTVT.

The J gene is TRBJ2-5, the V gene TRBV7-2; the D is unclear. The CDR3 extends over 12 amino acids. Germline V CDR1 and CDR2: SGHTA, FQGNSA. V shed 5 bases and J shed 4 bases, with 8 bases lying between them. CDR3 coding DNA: TGTGCCAGCAGCCACCCCAGAGAGACCCAGTACTTC. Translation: CASSHPRETQYF. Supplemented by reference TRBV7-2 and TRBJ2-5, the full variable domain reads GAGVSQSPSNKVTEKGKDVELRCDPISGHTALYWYRQSLGQGLEFLIYFQGNSAPDKSGLPSDRFSAERTGGSVSTLTIQRTQQEDSAVYLCASSHPRETQYFGPGTRLLVL.

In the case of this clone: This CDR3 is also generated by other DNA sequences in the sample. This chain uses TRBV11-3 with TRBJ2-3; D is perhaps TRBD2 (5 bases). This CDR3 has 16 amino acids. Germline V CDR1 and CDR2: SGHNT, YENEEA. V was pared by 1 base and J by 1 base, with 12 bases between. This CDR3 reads CASSLGTSGGTDTQYF. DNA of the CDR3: TGTGCCAGCAGCTTAGGTACGAGCGGAGGCACAGATACGCAGTATTTT.

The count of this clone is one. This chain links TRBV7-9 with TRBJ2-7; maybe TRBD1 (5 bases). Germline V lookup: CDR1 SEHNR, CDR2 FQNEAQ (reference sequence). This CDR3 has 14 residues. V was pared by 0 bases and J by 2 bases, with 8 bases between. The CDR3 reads CASSLAPGPYEQYF. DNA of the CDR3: TGTGCCAGCAGCTTAGCCCCAGGGCCCTACGAGCAGTACTTC.

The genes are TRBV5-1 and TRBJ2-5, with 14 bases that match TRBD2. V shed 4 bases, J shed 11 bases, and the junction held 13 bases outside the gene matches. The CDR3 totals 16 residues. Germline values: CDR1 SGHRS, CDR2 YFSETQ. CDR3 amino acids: CASSDGGTSGSVTQYF. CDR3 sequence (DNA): TGCGCCAGCAGCGACGGAGGGACTAGCGGGAGTGTCACGCAGTACTTC.

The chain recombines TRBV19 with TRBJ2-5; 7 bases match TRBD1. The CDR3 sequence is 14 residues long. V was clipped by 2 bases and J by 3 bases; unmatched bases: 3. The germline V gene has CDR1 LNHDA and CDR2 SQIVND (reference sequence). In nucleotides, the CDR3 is TGTGCCAGTAGTATACAGACAGGGAAAGAGACCCAGTACTTC. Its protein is CASSIQTGKETQYF.

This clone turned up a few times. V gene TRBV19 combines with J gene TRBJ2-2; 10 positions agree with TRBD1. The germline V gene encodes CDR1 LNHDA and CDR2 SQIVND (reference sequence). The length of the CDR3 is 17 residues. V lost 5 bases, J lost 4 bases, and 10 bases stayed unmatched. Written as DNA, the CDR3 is TGTGCCAGTAGTGCCCTCCCGGGACAGGGGAGCACCGGGGAGCTGTTTTTT. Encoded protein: CASSALPGQGSTGELFF.

CDR3 DNA sequence: TGTGCCAGCAGTTTATATGCGCGGGGGGAGCTGTTTTTT. Protein product: CASSLYARGELFF. This sequence joins TRBV27 and TRBJ2-2; D unclear. Germline CDR1 MNHEY, CDR2 SMNVEV (reference sequence). The CDR3 spans 13 residues. Trimming pared 1 base from V and 8 bases from J, leaving 8 bases between.

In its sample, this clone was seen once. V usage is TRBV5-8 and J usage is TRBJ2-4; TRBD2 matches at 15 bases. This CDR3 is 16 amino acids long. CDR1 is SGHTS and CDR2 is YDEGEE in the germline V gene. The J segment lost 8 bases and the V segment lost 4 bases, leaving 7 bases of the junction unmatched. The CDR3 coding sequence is TGTGCCAGCAGCGATGGGACTAGCGGGAGGACCGACATTCAGTACTTC. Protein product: CASSDGTSGRTDIQYF.

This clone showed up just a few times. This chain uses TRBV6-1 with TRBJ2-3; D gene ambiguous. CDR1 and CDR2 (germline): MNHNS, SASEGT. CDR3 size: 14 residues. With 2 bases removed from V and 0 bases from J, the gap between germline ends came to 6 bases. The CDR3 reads CASSENGSTDTQYF. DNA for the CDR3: TGTGCCAGCAGTGAAAACGGGAGCACAGATACGCAGTATTTT.

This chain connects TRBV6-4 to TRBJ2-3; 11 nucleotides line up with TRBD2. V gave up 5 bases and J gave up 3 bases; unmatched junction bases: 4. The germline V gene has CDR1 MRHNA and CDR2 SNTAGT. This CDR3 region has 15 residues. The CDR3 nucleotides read TGTGCCAGCAGTCGGATAGCGGGGGGGACAGATACGCAGTATTTT. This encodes CASSRIAGGTDTQYF.

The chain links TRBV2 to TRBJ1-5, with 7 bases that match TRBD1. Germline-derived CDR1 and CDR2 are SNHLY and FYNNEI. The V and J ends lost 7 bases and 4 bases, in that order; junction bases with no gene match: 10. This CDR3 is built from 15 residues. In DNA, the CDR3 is TGTGCCAGCATGAGGGACAGAGGGGGAAATCAGCCCCAGCATTTT. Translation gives CASMRDRGGNQPQHF.

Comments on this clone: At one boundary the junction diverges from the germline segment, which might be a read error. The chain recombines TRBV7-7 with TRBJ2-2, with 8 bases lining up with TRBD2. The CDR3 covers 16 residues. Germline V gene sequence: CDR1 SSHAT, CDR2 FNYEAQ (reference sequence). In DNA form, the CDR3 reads TGTGCTAGCAGCTTACAACTAGCGGCTGGCCCCGGGGAGCTGTTTTTT. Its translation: CASSLQLAAGPGELFF.

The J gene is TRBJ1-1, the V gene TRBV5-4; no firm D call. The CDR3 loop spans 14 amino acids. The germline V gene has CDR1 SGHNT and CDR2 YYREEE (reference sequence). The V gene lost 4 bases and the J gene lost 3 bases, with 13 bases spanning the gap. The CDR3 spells CASSPYKRDTEAFF. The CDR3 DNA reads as TGTGCCAGCAGCCCCTATAAGAGGGACACTGAAGCTTTCTTT.